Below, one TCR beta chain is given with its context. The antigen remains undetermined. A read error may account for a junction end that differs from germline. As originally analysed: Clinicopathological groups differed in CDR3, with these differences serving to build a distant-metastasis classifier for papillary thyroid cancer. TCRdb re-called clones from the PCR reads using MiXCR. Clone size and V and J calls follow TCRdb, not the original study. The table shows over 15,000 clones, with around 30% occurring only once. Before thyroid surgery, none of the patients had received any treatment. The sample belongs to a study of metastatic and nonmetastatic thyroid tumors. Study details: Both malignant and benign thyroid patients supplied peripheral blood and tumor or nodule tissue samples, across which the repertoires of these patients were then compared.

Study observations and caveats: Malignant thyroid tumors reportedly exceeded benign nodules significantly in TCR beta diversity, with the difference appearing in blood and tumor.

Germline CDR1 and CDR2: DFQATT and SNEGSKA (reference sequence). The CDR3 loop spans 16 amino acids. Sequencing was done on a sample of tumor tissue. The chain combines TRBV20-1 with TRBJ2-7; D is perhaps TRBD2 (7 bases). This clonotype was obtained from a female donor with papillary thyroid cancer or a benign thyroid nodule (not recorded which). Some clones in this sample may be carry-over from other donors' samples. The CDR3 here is CSARAPPGAGAYEKYF. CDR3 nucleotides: TGCAGTGCTAGAGCCCCCCCAGGGGCGGGAGCCTACGAGAAGTACTTC.